This T cell receptor beta chain was profiled in a study of T-cell reconstitution after alpha-beta-depleted transplantation in children. General study points: Expanded clones from the graft, numbering several hundred, reportedly supplied alpha-beta T cells about two months after transplant.

Germline V lookup: CDR1 DFQATT, CDR2 SNEGSKA (reference sequence). The CDR3 has 13 residues. The ends lost 5 bases at V and 2 bases at J; junction bases unmatched: 5. Preparing the TCRbeta library involved the use of unique molecular identifiers. Each CDR3 protein gets one entry after TCRdb re-called the PCR reads with MiXCR. The sample includes roughly 670,000 distinct CDR3 sequences, over 10% seen only once; the top ten take around 0.79%. This clonotype was counted many times. Its target is unknown. This chain links TRBV20-1 with TRBJ2-7, with 8 bases fitting TRBD1. Material: PBMCs, obtained before TCRalphabeta/CD19-depleted stem cell transplant. The receptor comes from a girl aged 2-9 years with congenital amegakaryocytic thrombocytopenia, due to receive a stem cell transplant. CDR3 nucleotides: TGCAGTGCTTGGACAGGGTCGGCCTACGAGCAGTACTTC. It is translated as CSAWTGSAYEQYF.